The next 4 T cell receptor beta chains were all read from a single sample in a study of cytomegalovirus exposure and HLA in healthy donors. TCRdb's table, derived via immunoSEQ multiplex PCR, lists solely in-frame clones and lacks some. The sample lists about 330,000 clones; approximately 86% were seen once. Input material: PBMCs. The receptors come from a woman in her twenties or thirties in good health and CMV-seropositive.

This chain connects TRBV27 to TRBJ2-7; D is possibly TRBD2 (6 bases). The CDR3 spans 12 residues. The V end lost 4 bases, the J end lost 6 bases, and 10 bases lay between the germline ends. In germline, CDR1 is MNHEY, CDR2 SMNVEV (reference sequence). The CDR3 region has the DNA TGTGCCAGCAGTTCATCTAGCGTCGAGCAGTACTTC. Translation: CASSSSSVEQYF.

The CDR3 loop is CASSSTSGLTDTQYF. The CDR3 bases are TGTGCCAGCAGCTCGACTAGCGGGCTCACAGATACGCAGTATTTT. The V gene is TRBV11-2, the J gene TRBJ2-3; 10 bases fit TRBD2. The junction had 3 bases not matched to a gene; V was cut back by 4 bases and J by 2 bases. The CDR3 totals 15 residues. Germline CDR1 and CDR2: SGHAT and FQNNGV.

V and J are TRBV19 and TRBJ2-3; TRBD2 might be the D (6 bases). The CDR3 contains 15 residues. V gave up 3 bases and J gave up 2 bases, with 12 bases separating them. The V gene's germline CDR1 is LNHDA and CDR2 SQIVND (reference sequence). This CDR3 is CASSIGGGLTDTQYF. The CDR3 bases are TGTGCCAGTAGTATCGGAGGAGGGCTCACAGATACGCAGTATTTT.

V usage is TRBV5-1 and J usage is TRBJ2-7; 8 bases match TRBD1. The trim removed 4 bases at V and 4 bases at J, leaving 7 bases unmatched. The CDR3 is 14 amino acids. Looked up from germline, CDR1 is SGHRS and CDR2 is YFSETQ. DNA of the CDR3: TGCGCCAGCAGCCTCGGACAGGGCCTATACGAGCAGTACTTC. Encoded protein: CASSLGQGLYEQYF.